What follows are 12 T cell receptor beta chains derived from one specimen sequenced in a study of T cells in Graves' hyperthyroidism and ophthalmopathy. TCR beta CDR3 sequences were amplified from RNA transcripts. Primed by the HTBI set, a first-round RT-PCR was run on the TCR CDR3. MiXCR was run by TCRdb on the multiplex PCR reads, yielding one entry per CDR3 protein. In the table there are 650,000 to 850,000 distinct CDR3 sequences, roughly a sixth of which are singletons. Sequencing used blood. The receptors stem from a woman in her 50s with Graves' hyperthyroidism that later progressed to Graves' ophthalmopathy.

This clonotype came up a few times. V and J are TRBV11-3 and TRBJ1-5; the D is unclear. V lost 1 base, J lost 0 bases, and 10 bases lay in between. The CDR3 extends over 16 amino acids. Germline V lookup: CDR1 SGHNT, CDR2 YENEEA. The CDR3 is CASSLAGNYSNQPQHF. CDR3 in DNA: TGTGCCAGCAGCTTAGCCGGGAATTATAGCAATCAGCCCCAGCATTTT.

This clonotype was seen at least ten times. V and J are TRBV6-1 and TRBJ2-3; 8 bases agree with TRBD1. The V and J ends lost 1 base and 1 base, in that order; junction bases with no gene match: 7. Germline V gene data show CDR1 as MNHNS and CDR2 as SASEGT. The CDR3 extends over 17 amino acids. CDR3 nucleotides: TGTGCCAGCAGTGAAGAGGGCAGGGGGCTTGGCACAGATACGCAGTATTTT. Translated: CASSEEGRGLGTDTQYF.

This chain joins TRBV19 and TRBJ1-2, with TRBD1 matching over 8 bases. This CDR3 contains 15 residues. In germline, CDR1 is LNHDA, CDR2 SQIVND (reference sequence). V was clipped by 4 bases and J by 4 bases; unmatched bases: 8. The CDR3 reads CASSTTGGLSYGYTF. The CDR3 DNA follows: TGTGCCAGTAGTACAACAGGGGGACTCAGCTATGGCTACACCTTC.

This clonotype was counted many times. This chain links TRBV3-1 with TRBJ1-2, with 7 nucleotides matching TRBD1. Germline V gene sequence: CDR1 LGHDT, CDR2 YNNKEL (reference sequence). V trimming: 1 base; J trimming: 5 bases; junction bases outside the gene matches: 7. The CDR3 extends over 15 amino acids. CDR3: CASSQGPGGGYGYTF. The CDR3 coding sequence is TGTGCCAGCAGCCAAGGACCAGGGGGAGGGTATGGCTACACCTTC.

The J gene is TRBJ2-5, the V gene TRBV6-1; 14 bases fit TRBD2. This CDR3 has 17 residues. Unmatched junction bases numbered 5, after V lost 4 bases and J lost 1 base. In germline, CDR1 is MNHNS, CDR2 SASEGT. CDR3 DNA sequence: TGTGCCAGCAGTGCCAGGACTAGCGGGGGGACCCAAGAGACCCAGTACTTC. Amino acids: CASSARTSGGTQETQYF.

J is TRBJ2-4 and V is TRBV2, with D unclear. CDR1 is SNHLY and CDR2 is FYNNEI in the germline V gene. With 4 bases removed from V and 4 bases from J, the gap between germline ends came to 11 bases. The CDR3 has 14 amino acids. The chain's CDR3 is CASSVRQIKNIQYF. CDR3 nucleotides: TGTGCCAGCAGTGTACGGCAGATTAAAAACATTCAGTACTTC.

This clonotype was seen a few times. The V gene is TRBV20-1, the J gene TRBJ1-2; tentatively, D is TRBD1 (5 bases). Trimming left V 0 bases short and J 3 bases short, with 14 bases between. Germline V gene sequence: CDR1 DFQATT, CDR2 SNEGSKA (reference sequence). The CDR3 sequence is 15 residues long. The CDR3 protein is CSARDDSGIYYGYTF. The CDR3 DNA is TGCAGTGCTAGAGACGACTCAGGGATTTACTATGGCTACACCTTC.

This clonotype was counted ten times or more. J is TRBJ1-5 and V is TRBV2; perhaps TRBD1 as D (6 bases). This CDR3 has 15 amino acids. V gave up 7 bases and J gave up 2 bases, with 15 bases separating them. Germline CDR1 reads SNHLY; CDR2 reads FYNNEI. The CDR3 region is CASTTDSGGNQPQHF. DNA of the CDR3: TGTGCCAGCACTACGGACAGTGGTGGCAATCAGCCCCAGCATTTT.

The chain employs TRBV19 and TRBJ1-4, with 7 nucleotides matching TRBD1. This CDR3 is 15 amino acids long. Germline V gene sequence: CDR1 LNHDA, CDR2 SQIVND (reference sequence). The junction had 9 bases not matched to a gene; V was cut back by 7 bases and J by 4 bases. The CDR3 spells CASKIPGQLNEKLFF. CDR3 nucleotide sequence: TGTGCCAGTAAGATTCCGGGACAGCTTAATGAAAAACTGTTTTTT.

CDR3 residues: CSVLEFFALSTDTQYF. CDR3 DNA: TGCAGCGTTTTGGAATTCTTTGCTTTAAGCACAGATACGCAGTATTTT. The genes are TRBV29-1 and TRBJ2-3; D not resolved. From germline, CDR1 is SQVTM and CDR2 ANQGSEA. V was trimmed by 5 bases and J by 0 bases, leaving 18 bases between them. This CDR3 has 16 amino acids.

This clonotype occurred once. This chain's CDR3 is CAIRPGQAYEQYF. The CDR3 coding sequence is TGTGCCATCAGGCCGGGACAGGCCTACGAGCAGTACTTC. The chain links TRBV10-3 to TRBJ2-7, with 8 bases aligning to TRBD1. This CDR3 is built from 13 residues. V was clipped by 6 bases and J by 2 bases; unmatched bases: 3. CDR1 and CDR2 (germline): ENHRY, SYGVKD.

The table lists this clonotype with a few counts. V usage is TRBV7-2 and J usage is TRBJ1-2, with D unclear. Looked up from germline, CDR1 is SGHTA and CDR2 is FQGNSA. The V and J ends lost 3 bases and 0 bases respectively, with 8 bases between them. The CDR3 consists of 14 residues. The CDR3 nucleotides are TGTGCCAGCAGCTTGACGTTAGCTAACTATGGCTACACCTTC. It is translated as CASSLTLANYGYTF.